This TCR beta chain was sequenced in a study of control samples from healthy donors and cancer patients. Clones were sequenced by immunoSEQ multiplex PCR, and TCRdb holds only the in-frame ones, with some missing. The sample holds roughly 83,000 clones; roughly 82% are singletons and the top ten take approximately 9.8%. This CDR3 has 15 residues. CDR1 and CDR2 (germline): LNHNV, YYDKDF (reference sequence). V was trimmed by 0 bases and J by 4 bases, leaving 12 bases between them. The receptor was isolated from a woman aged 60-75 years in good health. The gene calls are TRBV15 and TRBJ1-2, with D maybe TRBD1 (5 bases). Material: blood. CDR3 region: CATSRDGTGSYGYTF. CDR3 DNA: TGTGCCACCAGCAGAGATGGCACAGGAAGCTATGGCTACACCTTC.